These T cell receptor beta chains were read from a single sample in a study of CD8 T cells in Susac syndrome. TCRdb reanalysed the immunoSEQ multiplex PCR reads using MiXCR and keeps one entry per CDR3 protein. The data contain some 110,000 distinct CDR3 sequences, more than 85% of them singletons. Sequencing used CD4+ T cells from PBMCs. The origin of the receptors is a human donor with multiple sclerosis. Both conserved end residues are trimmed from each CDR3. Each record gives: J gene, V gene, CDR3 protein.

TRBJ1-1,TRBV7-9,ASRLESTEAF
TRBJ2-2,TRBV28,ASSSGIRVTGELF
TRBJ2-7,TRBV5-4,ASSSFRGGAYEQY
TRBJ2-2,TRBV20-1,SADTGTSGGTTGELF
TRBJ1-4,TRBV5-6,ASSLTGAHNEKLF
TRBJ1-1,TRBV12-3/TRBV12-4,ASSLTSLNTEAF
TRBJ2-1,TRBV19,ASRATSSYNEQF
TRBJ2-2,TRBV19,ASSITGLGELF
TRBJ1-1,TRBV11-2,ASSAQTNTEAF
TRBJ2-7,TRBV19,ASSRRTGFEQY
TRBJ1-6,TRBV14,ASSRQGRNSPLH
TRBJ2-5,TRBV9,ASSSRGEGTQY
TRBJ1-2,TRBV20-1,SASPQGISSGYT
TRBJ1-2,TRBV28,ASSLFTGNYGYT
TRBJ2-1,TRBV7-9,ASPYKVGTNNEQF
TRBJ2-3,TRBV5-4,ASSSQGADTQY
TRBJ1-2,TRBV9,ASSSQGRLDGYT
TRBJ2-1,TRBV3-1,ASSQEGKPRDEQF
TRBJ1-2,TRBV28,ASSLGQSFGYGYT
TRBJ1-2,TRBV27,ASSFSPYRTGGSGYT
TRBJ1-1,TRBV7-3,ASSLNGEETEAF
TRBJ1-1,TRBV29-1,SVGSPGSGTEAF
TRBJ2-7,TRBV12-3/TRBV12-4,ASGNYEGTSGGPDEQY
TRBJ2-3,TRBV28,ASSHMPVEADTQY
TRBJ2-5,TRBV11-2,ASSLVETQY
TRBJ1-5,TRBV15,ATSRLGRNQPQH
TRBJ1-1,TRBV7-3,ASRYGTANTEAF
TRBJ1-3,TRBV30,AWRNRGHGNTIY
TRBJ2-3,TRBV15,ATVRCTDTQY
TRBJ1-1,TRBV19,ASSIVGDRLNTEAF
TRBJ1-4,TRBV19,ASLRSDATNEKLF
TRBJ1-3,TRBV12-3/TRBV12-4,ASSWVGGSGNTIY
TRBJ2-1,TRBV9,ASSGSFRGPSYNEQF
TRBJ2-2,TRBV28,ASSHAGATGELF
TRBJ1-1,TRBV5-1,ASSGGQLNTEAF
TRBJ1-2,TRBV7-9,ASTRNDYGYT
TRBJ1-1,TRBV29-1,SVPGTGWTAGTEAF
TRBJ1-1,TRBV9,ASSVGAGNTEAF
TRBJ1-6,TRBV27,ASRREGLNNSPLH
TRBJ2-4,TRBV3-1,ASSQGVPLAKNIQY
TRBJ2-7,TRBV6-5,ASSYKYRSAYYEQY
TRBJ1-2,TRBV2,ASRRGTGGGYT
TRBJ1-6,TRBV27,ASSRTELYDNSPLH
TRBJ1-5,TRBV30,ACRQGYNQPQH
TRBJ1-5,TRBV19,ASSRGTGRQPQH
TRBJ2-4,TRBV12-3/TRBV12-4,ASSTTNDRSLN
TRBJ2-7,TRBV6-2/TRBV6-3,ASSLGQHYEQY
TRBJ2-6,TRBV5-1,ASSTHRGSGANVLT
TRBJ1-2,TRBV21-1,ASPRTDFNYGYT